This record looks at one TCR beta chain sequence and its context. A junction end diverges from the germline sequence, so it may reflect a read error. The entry originates in a study of OX40 agonist ivuxolimab in advanced cancers. This CDR3 has 15 residues. CDR1 is MDHEN, CDR2 SYDVKM, per germline. The timepoints at which blood was sampled were baseline, cycle 4 day 1, and cycle 7 day 1. Assay used: immunoSEQ multiplex PCR; TCRdb lists only in-frame clones, some missing. The data contain 50,000 to 55,000 clones, approximately 92% of them singletons. The sample was CD4+ or CD8+ T cells sorted from blood, taken in a trial of the OX40 agonist ivuxolimab. This chain uses TRBV28 with TRBJ2-7, with 7 bases that match TRBD2. This clonotype was obtained from an adult with an advanced solid tumor such as melanoma, head and neck, liver or kidney cancer. The CDR3 region is CVSSYPGGRTYEQYF. CDR3 sequence (DNA): TGTGTCAGCAGTTATCCGGGAGGCCGTACCTACGAGCAGTACTTC.